The entry below gives a single T cell receptor beta chain sequence along with its context. The V end lost 8 bases, the J end lost 0 bases, and 11 bases lay between the germline ends. Germline V CDR1 and CDR2: LNHDA, SQIVND (reference sequence). This CDR3 contains 14 residues. This sample is part of a study of blood T cell repertoires in COVID-19. Study-level information: Spain, Italy and the United States supplied samples that represented acute and convalescent COVID-19. PBMCs, B-cell-depleted T cells, or T cells provided the cDNA or gDNA that made up the material.

How the authors handled the data: Reference gene primer amplification yielded estimated nucleated cell counts. Generated by immunoSEQ multiplex PCR, the TCRdb table keeps only in-frame clones and is missing some. The V and J calls and clone size come from that table; D and trimming were worked out from the DNA. The table includes some 150,000 clones, 84% detected once. The origin of this receptor is a human donor in a cohort sampled during active COVID-19. Sequenced: peripheral blood. The chain combines TRBV19 with TRBJ2-1, with D perhaps matching TRBD2 (5 bases). The CDR3 sequence: CASAGVLSYNEQFF. The CDR3 DNA follows: TGTGCCAGTGCCGGGGTGCTCTCCTACAATGAGCAGTTCTTC.